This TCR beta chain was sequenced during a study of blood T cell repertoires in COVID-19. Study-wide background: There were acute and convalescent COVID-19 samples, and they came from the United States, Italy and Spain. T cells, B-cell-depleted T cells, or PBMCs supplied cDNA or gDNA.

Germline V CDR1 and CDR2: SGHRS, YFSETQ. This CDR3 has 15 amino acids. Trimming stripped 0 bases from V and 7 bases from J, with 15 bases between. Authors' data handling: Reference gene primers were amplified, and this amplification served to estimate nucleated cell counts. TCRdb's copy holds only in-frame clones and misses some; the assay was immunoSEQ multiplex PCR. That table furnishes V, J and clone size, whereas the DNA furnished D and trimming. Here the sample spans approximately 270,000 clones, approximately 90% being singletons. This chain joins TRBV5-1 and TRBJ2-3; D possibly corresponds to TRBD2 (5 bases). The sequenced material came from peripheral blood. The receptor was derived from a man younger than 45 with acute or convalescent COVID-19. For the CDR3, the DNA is TGCGCCAGCAGCTTGGTAGCGAGAGAAGAAAATACGCAGTATTTT. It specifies CASSLVAREENTQYF.